This entry lists 26 T cell receptor beta chains sequenced from one sample in a study of CD8+ T cells in alopecia areata. RNA was extracted and reverse transcribed into cDNA as the sequencing template. Sequencing used immunoSEQ multiplex PCR; TCRdb keeps in-frame clones, though not all of them. The profile shows about 120,000 clones, roughly 55% of them singletons. Treatment denoted: oral pan-JAK inhibitor, 5-10 mg twice daily. The source material was CD4+ T cells sorted from blood, sampled at week 4, from a patient treated with tofacitinib. These receptor sequences come from a human donor with alopecia areata.

The rearrangement uses TRBV28 and TRBJ1-1; D unclear. Trimming cost V 7 bases and J 1 base, with 4 bases left between them. Germline V gives CDR1 MDHEN, CDR2 SYDVKM. The CDR3 is 11 residues long. For the CDR3, the DNA is TGTGCCAGCATACGGAACACTGAAGCTTTCTTT. Its protein is CASIRNTEAFF.

The chain carries TRBV30 and TRBJ1-5; D gene uncertain. The CDR3 totals 14 residues. Germline V gives CDR1 GTSNPN, CDR2 SVGIG (reference sequence). V lost 7 bases and J lost 3, with 16 bases in between. Written as DNA, the CDR3 is TGTGCCTTTCTCGATCGGGCAAACAATCAGCCCCAGCATTTT. This encodes CAFLDRANNQPQHF.

The gene calls are TRBV11-2 and TRBJ2-3, with D possibly being TRBD1 (7 bases). The CDR3 covers 17 residues. Germline CDR1 reads SGHAT; CDR2 reads FQNNGV. Trimming cost V 6 bases and J 4 bases, with 23 bases left between them. CDR3 sequence (DNA): TGTGCCAGCAGTCCTAATGGAGGGGGCTCAAGGGCAGATACGCAGTATTTT. Its translation: CASSPNGGGSRADTQYF.

This rearrangement joins TRBV4-1 to TRBJ1-5; 7 bases are shared with TRBD1. CDR1 and CDR2 from the germline V gene are MGHRA and YSYEKL. This CDR3 region has 15 residues. The V and J ends lost 1 base and 3 bases, in that order; junction bases with no gene match: 3. The CDR3 bases are TGCGCCAGCAGCCAAGGGGGACAGCACAATCAGCCCCAGCATTTT. Its protein is CASSQGGQHNQPQHF.

This clone was seen more than once but under ten times. The chain links TRBV21-1 to TRBJ2-1; no DNA check was done on the table's D call, TRBD1. TRBV21-1 is reported as a pseudogene. The length of the CDR3 is 17 residues. The chain's CDR3 is CASSRSDRGATYNEQFF. The CDR3 nucleotides are TGTGCCAGCAGCAGAAGTGATAGGGGCGCTACCTACAATGAGCAGTTCTTC.

This clone was counted a single time. The chain's CDR3 is CATKGEAGGFHEQFF. The CDR3 region has the DNA TGTGCCACCAAGGGAGAAGCGGGAGGTTTCCATGAGCAGTTCTTC. The J gene is TRBJ2-1, the V gene TRBV15; 9 bases align to TRBD2. V lost 7 bases and J lost 8; bases outside the gene matches: 12. The CDR3 extends over 15 amino acids. Per the germline V gene, CDR1 is LNHNV and CDR2 is YYDKDF (reference sequence).

The chain employs TRBV19 and TRBJ2-1; D ambiguous. Germline lookup yields CDR1 LNHDA and CDR2 SQIVND (reference sequence). Trimming removed 3 bases at V and 6 bases at J, with 12 bases between. This CDR3 region has 14 residues. The CDR3 is CASSIFHGSNEQFF. Written as DNA, the CDR3 is TGTGCCAGTAGTATTTTCCACGGATCCAATGAGCAGTTCTTC.

This clone was seen only once. The chain recombines TRBV27 with TRBJ1-1; D unresolved. From germline, CDR1 is MNHEY and CDR2 SMNVEV (reference sequence). V was clipped by 2 bases and J by 2 bases, with 9 bases between them. This CDR3 is built from 14 residues. Here the CDR3 DNA reads TGTGCCAGCAGTTTAAGAGAGGGTAACACTGAAGCTTTCTTT. Translating gives CASSLREGNTEAFF.

The chain is built from TRBV2 and TRBJ1-2, with 12 bases lining up with TRBD1. The CDR3 consists of 16 residues. Germline CDR1 SNHLY, CDR2 FYNNEI. Germline trimming cut 6 bases from V and 3 bases from J; bases unmatched to any gene: 8. CDR3 region: CASRGPGQGAYYGYTF. The CDR3 nucleotides read TGTGCCAGCAGAGGACCGGGACAGGGGGCCTACTATGGCTACACCTTC.

This clone was counted only a few times. The chain couples TRBV6-1 to TRBJ1-2; D perhaps matches TRBD1 (6 bases). The CDR3 is 13 amino acids. The V end lost 6 bases, the J end lost 3 bases, and 11 bases lay between the germline ends. Germline V gives CDR1 MNHNS, CDR2 SASEGT. The CDR3 DNA reads TGTGCCAGCAGGTTGGACAGACACTATGGCTACACCTTC. This encodes CASRLDRHYGYTF.

The chain recombines TRBV10-3 with TRBJ2-6; TRBD1 is a possible D gene (6 bases). Trimming stripped 6 bases from V and 3 bases from J, with 12 bases between. The CDR3 covers 15 residues. Germline V lookup: CDR1 ENHRY, CDR2 SYGVKD. The chain's CDR3 is CAISFRGDGANVLTF. In DNA, the CDR3 is TGTGCCATCAGCTTCAGGGGAGATGGGGCCAACGTCCTGACTTTC.

The chain employs TRBV29-1 and TRBJ1-2, with 8 bases lining up with TRBD1. This CDR3 region has 12 residues. Germline assignment: CDR1 SQVTM and CDR2 ANQGSEA. With 7 bases clipped from V and 4 bases from J, the junction kept 5 bases outside the gene matches. CDR3 sequence: CSAVTGAYGYTF. The CDR3 nucleotides read TGCAGCGCTGTGACAGGGGCCTATGGCTACACCTTC.

Concerning this clone: The junction departs from germline at one end; a sequencing error may be responsible. The sample holds other DNA sequences that translate to the same CDR3. The V and J genes are TRBV30 and TRBJ2-5; 9 positions match TRBD2. CDR1 and CDR2 (germline): GTSNPN, SVGIG (reference sequence). This CDR3 comprises 14 residues. The DNA of the CDR3 is TGTGCATGGACTAGCCTAGCGGGACAAGAGACCCAGTACTTC. It encodes CAWTSLAGQETQYF.

J is TRBJ1-2 and V is TRBV5-1, with TRBD1 as a possible D gene (6 bases). CDR1 is SGHRS, CDR2 YFSETQ, per germline. V lost 4 bases, J lost 8 bases, and 21 bases lay in between. This CDR3 is 15 amino acids long. CDR3 DNA: TGCGCCAGCAGCCGATTCGATCAGGGGTTACAGGGCTACACCTTC. It specifies CASSRFDQGLQGYTF.

This clone came up a few times. J is TRBJ2-5 and V is TRBV7-2; unclear D gene. The end of the DNA aligns better with TRBJ2-7, so the J call may be wrong. The CDR3 covers 12 residues. Germline CDR1 and CDR2: SGHTA and FQGNSA. CDR3 amino acids: CASRSDAYEQYF. CDR3 sequence (DNA): TGTGCCAGCAGATCCGACGCCTACGAGCAGTACTTC.

This chain uses TRBV29-1 with TRBJ2-3; the match to TRBD2 covers 10 bases. The CDR3 consists of 14 residues. The trim removed 6 bases at V and 2 bases at J, leaving 5 bases unmatched. Germline V gene sequence: CDR1 SQVTM, CDR2 ANQGSEA. CDR3 in amino acids: CSVLAGGLTDTQYF. In DNA, the CDR3 is TGCAGCGTGTTAGCGGGGGGCCTCACAGATACGCAGTATTTT.

The chain carries TRBV29-1 and TRBJ2-5; D possibly matches TRBD1 or TRBD2 (7 bases each). The CDR3 has 14 residues. Germline CDR1 and CDR2: SQVTM and ANQGSEA. V was trimmed by 3 bases and J by 5 bases, leaving 16 bases between them. The CDR3 region is CSVDAGGARETQYF. CDR3 DNA sequence: TGCAGCGTTGATGCAGGGGGGGCACGGGAGACCCAGTACTTC.

The table lists this clone with a few counts. The V gene is TRBV29-1, the J gene TRBJ1-4, with 10 bases fitting TRBD1. Germline trimming cut 4 bases from V and 4 bases from J; bases unmatched to any gene: 3. The germline CDR1 and CDR2 sequences are SQVTM and ANQGSEA. The CDR3 is 14 residues long. The DNA for the CDR3 is TGCAGCGTTGCCCGGGACAGGGGTAATGAAAAACTGTTTTTT. It translates to CSVARDRGNEKLFF.

This clone occurred a few times. J is TRBJ2-1 and V is TRBV5-6, with D perhaps TRBD1 or TRBD2 (5 bases each). Germline V gene data show CDR1 as SGHDT and CDR2 as YYEEEE. The CDR3 loop spans 16 amino acids. The V gene lost 4 bases and the J gene lost 0 bases, with 14 bases spanning the gap. CDR3 protein: CASSRGRQSSYNEQFF. The CDR3 coding sequence is TGTGCCAGCAGCCGGGGCCGACAGAGCTCCTACAATGAGCAGTTCTTC.

This clone showed up just a few times. This chain links TRBV10-3 with TRBJ2-7; D remains unclear. V lost 10 bases and J 5 bases, leaving 18 bases between the germline ends. Germline-derived CDR1 and CDR2 are ENHRY and SYGVKD. This CDR3 has 13 amino acids. The CDR3 sequence is CATLDLTIHEQYF. CDR3 in DNA: TGTGCCACCCTGGACCTTACAATCCACGAGCAGTACTTC.

J is TRBJ2-5 and V is TRBV25-1; D is undetermined. V lost 4 bases, J lost 1 base, and 1 base lay in between. The germline gives CDR1 MGHDK, CDR2 SYGVNS. CDR3 length equals 11 residues. CDR3 nucleotides: TGTGCCAGCAGTGCCCAAGAGACCCAGTACTTC. Protein product: CASSAQETQYF.

CDR3 bases: TGTGCCAGCAGTCCTCAGAACACCATATATTTT. This codes for CASSPQNTIYF. The chain carries TRBV27 and TRBJ1-3; the D is unclear. This CDR3 has 11 amino acids. V was cut by 5 bases and J by 7 bases, with 6 bases left in between. Germline loops: CDR1 MNHEY, CDR2 SMNVEV (reference sequence).

The rearrangement links TRBV6-5 to TRBJ2-7, with a possible D match to TRBD1 (5 bases). Germline V lookup: CDR1 MNHEY, CDR2 SVGAGI. This CDR3 comprises 13 residues. Trimming shortened V by 2 bases and J by 7 bases, and 12 bases separated the two germline ends. CDR3 region: CASSYGQVWEQYF. Here the CDR3 DNA reads TGTGCCAGCAGTTACGGACAAGTCTGGGAGCAGTACTTC.

CDR3 protein: CSVTGVNEQFF. The CDR3 region has the DNA TGCAGCGTGACAGGGGTAAATGAGCAGTTCTTC. The rearrangement uses TRBV29-1 and TRBJ2-1; 8 bases are a match to TRBD1. Trimming removed 6 bases from V and 7 bases from J; junction bases left unmatched: 2. Germline V gene data show CDR1 as SQVTM and CDR2 as ANQGSEA. CDR3 length: 11 residues.

In this sample, this clone turned up a few times. At one boundary the junction diverges from the germline segment, which might be a read error. In DNA, the CDR3 is TGTGCCAGCAGCTCCACCGGGCCACGGCGGAACTTC. Translating it yields CASSSTGPRRNF. The gene calls are TRBV6-7 and TRBJ2-5; no definite D call. TRBV6-7 is an open reading frame whose function is uncertain. This CDR3 comprises 12 residues.

V gene TRBV30 combines with J gene TRBJ2-5; 9 positions match TRBD1. Per germline, CDR1 GTSNPN and CDR2 SVGIG (reference sequence). Trimming took 1 base from V and 10 from J; bases not matched to a gene: 4. The CDR3 runs to 12 residues. The CDR3 here is CAWSESDRGQYF. As DNA, the CDR3 is TGTGCCTGGAGTGAATCGGACAGGGGCCAGTACTTC.